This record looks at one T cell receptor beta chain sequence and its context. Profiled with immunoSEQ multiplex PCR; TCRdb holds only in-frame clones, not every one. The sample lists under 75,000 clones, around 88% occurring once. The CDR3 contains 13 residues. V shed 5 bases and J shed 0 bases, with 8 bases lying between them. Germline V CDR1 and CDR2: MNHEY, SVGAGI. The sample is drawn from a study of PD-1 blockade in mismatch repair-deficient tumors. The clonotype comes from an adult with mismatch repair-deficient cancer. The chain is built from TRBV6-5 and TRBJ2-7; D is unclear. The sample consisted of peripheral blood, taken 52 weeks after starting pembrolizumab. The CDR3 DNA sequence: TGTGCCAGCAGTGAACACCTCTCCTACGAGCAGTACTTC. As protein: CASSEHLSYEQYF.